One and the same sample provided the 14 T cell receptor beta chains below, sequenced in a study of read filtering for tumor transcriptome and immune sequencing. From 300 to 450 ng of RNA, a library with molecular barcoded alpha/delta and beta/gamma adaptors was made. Via MiXCR, TCRdb re-called the reads, giving one row per CDR3 protein. The table shows over 45,000 distinct CDR3 sequences, with less than 20% occurring only once. Sequencing was done on a sample of a population of CD138-negative cells sorted from bone marrow. The receptors derive from a donor over 35 with multiple myeloma.

This clonotype was counted at least ten times. The chain links TRBV28 to TRBJ2-7; 10 bases are a match to TRBD2. CDR1 and CDR2 (germline): MDHEN, SYDVKM. The CDR3 length is 16 residues. V lost 5 bases, J lost 7 bases, and 14 bases stayed unmatched. The CDR3 sequence: CASSQATSGKGYEQYF. CDR3 bases: TGTGCCAGCAGTCAAGCCACTAGCGGGAAAGGGTATGAGCAGTACTTC.

Turning to this clonotype: This may come from a read error, since a much larger clone is one base off. V is TRBV4-3 and J is TRBJ1-1; 12 nucleotides agree with TRBD1. Germline CDR1 and CDR2: LGHNA and YSLEER. This CDR3 is built from 18 residues. Trimming took 4 bases from V and 1 from J; bases not matched to a gene: 10. CDR3: CASSREVGQGAWNTEAFF. The CDR3 DNA reads TGCGCCAGCAGCCGAGAAGTGGGACAGGGGGCCTGGAACACTGAAGCTTTCTTT.

This rearrangement joins TRBV12-3 or TRBV12-4 to TRBJ2-1; 12 nucleotides line up with TRBD2. Trimming at V came to 6 bases and at J to 7 bases, leaving 4 bases not matched to a gene. The CDR3 consists of 14 residues. CDR3 region: CASSPSGRANEQFF. In DNA, the CDR3 is TGTGCCAGCAGCCCTAGCGGGAGGGCGAATGAGCAGTTCTTC.

This clonotype appeared many times. V gene TRBV3-1 combines with J gene TRBJ2-7, with D tentatively TRBD2 (5 bases). The CDR3 loop spans 15 amino acids. Per the germline V gene, CDR1 is LGHDT and CDR2 is YNNKEL (reference sequence). The germline V and J ends were trimmed by 1 base and 2 bases, with 12 bases remaining between them. The CDR3 spells CASSQGSGGPYEQYF. In DNA form, the CDR3 reads TGTGCCAGCAGCCAAGGTTCCGGCGGGCCCTACGAGCAGTACTTC.

This clonotype was recorded at least ten times. CDR3 in DNA: TGCGCCAGCAGCTTGGACAGGGTAATCGTTCACGAGCAGTACTTC. It translates to CASSLDRVIVHEQYF. V is TRBV5-1 and J is TRBJ2-7; perhaps TRBD1 as D (6 bases). The germline gives CDR1 SGHRS, CDR2 YFSETQ. This CDR3 region has 15 residues. The V gene lost 0 bases and the J gene lost 5 bases, with 15 bases spanning the gap.

The chain uses TRBV30 and TRBJ1-1; D call uncertain. This CDR3 has 14 amino acids. Trimming cost V 0 bases and J 5 bases, with 13 bases left between them. From germline, CDR1 is GTSNPN and CDR2 SVGIG (reference sequence). The DNA for the CDR3 is TGTGCCTGGAGTGTACCTGGGCTGGAAACTGAAGCTTTCTTT. This encodes CAWSVPGLETEAFF.

The table lists this clonotype with many counts. The rearrangement links TRBV19 to TRBJ2-6; 8 bases match TRBD1. The germline gives CDR1 LNHDA, CDR2 SQIVND (reference sequence). The V gene end was trimmed by 4 bases and the J gene end by 0 bases; junction bases not matched to a gene: 8. CDR3 length equals 18 residues. In DNA form, the CDR3 reads TGTGCCAGTAGTACCCTGACAGGGGTAAGCTCTGGGGCCAACGTCCTGACTTTC. Amino acids: CASSTLTGVSSGANVLTF. Full variable domain (outside the CDR3, taken from reference TRBV19 and TRBJ2-6): DGGITQSPKYLFRKEGQNVTLSCEQNLNHDAMYWYRQDPGQGLRLIYYSQIVNDFQKGDIAEGYSVSREKKESFPLTVTSAQKNPTAFYLCASSTLTGVSSGANVLTFGAGSRLTVL.

This clonotype was seen more than once but under ten times. The chain carries TRBV20-1 and TRBJ2-5; 16 bases map to TRBD2. The CDR3 sequence is 18 residues long. Germline trimming cut 0 bases from V and 7 bases from J; bases unmatched to any gene: 11. Germline V lookup: CDR1 DFQATT, CDR2 SNEGSKA (reference sequence). In DNA form, the CDR3 reads TGCAGTGCTAGAGATGAGGGACTAGCGGGAGGGGTAGGGTGGACCCAGTACTTC. Translation: CSARDEGLAGGVGWTQYF.

This clonotype has a count of ten or more. The gene calls are TRBV6-6 and TRBJ1-1; D is undetermined. V was shortened by 2 bases and J by 5 bases, with 6 bases between the two germline ends. Per germline, CDR1 MNHNY and CDR2 SVGAGI (reference sequence). The CDR3 spans 12 residues. Here the CDR3 reads CASSYGGTEAFF. CDR3 nucleotides: TGTGCCAGCAGTTACGGCGGGACTGAAGCTTTCTTT.

At least ten counts were recorded for this clonotype. The rearrangement links TRBV7-9 to TRBJ2-1, with D possibly matching TRBD1 (6 bases). In germline, CDR1 is SEHNR, CDR2 FQNEAQ (reference sequence). This CDR3 region has 16 residues. Trimming took off 4 bases at V and 1 base at J, with 14 bases between the two ends. The CDR3 coding sequence is TGTGCCAGCAGCTATACAGGGACGGCATCCTACAATGAGCAGTTCTTC. Its translation is CASSYTGTASYNEQFF.

This clonotype was picked up many times. V is TRBV5-1 and J is TRBJ2-1; 13 bases fit TRBD2. With 4 bases clipped from V and 7 bases from J, the junction kept 8 bases outside the gene matches. Germline assignment: CDR1 SGHRS and CDR2 YFSETQ. The CDR3 loop spans 16 amino acids. CDR3 protein: CASSGLLAGGPNEQFF. CDR3 nucleotide sequence: TGCGCCAGCAGCGGATTACTAGCGGGAGGGCCGAATGAGCAGTTCTTC.

In its sample, this clonotype was seen many times. This chain connects TRBV3-1 to TRBJ2-5; TRBD1 matches 8 bases. Germline-derived CDR1 and CDR2 are LGHDT and YNNKEL (reference sequence). V was pared by 4 bases and J by 2 bases, with 6 bases of the junction left unmatched. The length of the CDR3 is 15 residues. DNA of the CDR3: TGTGCCAGCAGCCTCAGGACAGGGATGCAAGAGACCCAGTACTTC. It yields the protein CASSLRTGMQETQYF.

Note on this clonotype: This sequence may be a read error, since a much larger clone differs from it by one base. This rearrangement joins TRBV13 to TRBJ2-3, with 7 bases matching TRBD2. Germline V gene lookup returns CDR1 PRHDT and CDR2 FYEKMQ (reference sequence). The CDR3 totals 16 residues. CDR3 nucleotide sequence: TGTGCCAGCAGCCACACTAGCGACCGACTCACAGGTACGCAGTATTTT. Its protein product is CASSHTSDRLTGTQYF.

Comments on this clonotype: One junction end disagrees with the germline gene, perhaps due to a read error. The chain has TRBV12-3 or TRBV12-4 and TRBJ2-1; TRBD2 matches 9 bases. The CDR3 loop spans 15 amino acids. The CDR3 DNA is TGTGCCGGCAGTATAGCGGGAGCGGTATTCAATGAGCAGTTCTTC. It yields the protein CAGSIAGAVFNEQFF.